Here is one T cell receptor beta chain with its context. What it recognizes is unknown. There were likely unrecorded immune exposures, though donors were nominally healthy when sampled. CDR3 length: 14 residues. Trimming left V 0 bases short and J 0 bases short, with 5 bases between. Germline values: CDR1 SGHNT, CDR2 YENEEA. Amplification used 60 Vbeta primers and 13 Jbeta primers. Generated by immunoSEQ multiplex PCR, the TCRdb table keeps only in-frame clones and is missing some. The sample shows about 120,000 clones, roughly 78% of them seen only once. The data derive from a study of cytomegalovirus exposure and HLA in healthy donors. Study-wide findings and caveats: In a later analysis, parvovirus B19, influenza, CMV and Epstein-Barr virus appeared linked to several top co-occurrence clusters. According to a later analysis, donors in an Asian-associated ancestry cluster reportedly had fewer N-insertions than the roughly 660-donor mean. A later analysis associated 16,951 TCR beta sequences with HLA alleles at a 0.05 false discovery rate.

The sequence was collected from a man aged 25-40 years in good health and CMV-seronegative. Material: PBMCs. The V gene is TRBV11-3, the J gene TRBJ2-5; no reliable D call. The DNA of the CDR3 is TGTGCCAGCAGCTTAGACCGGTACCAAGAGACCCAGTACTTC. It encodes CASSLDRYQETQYF.